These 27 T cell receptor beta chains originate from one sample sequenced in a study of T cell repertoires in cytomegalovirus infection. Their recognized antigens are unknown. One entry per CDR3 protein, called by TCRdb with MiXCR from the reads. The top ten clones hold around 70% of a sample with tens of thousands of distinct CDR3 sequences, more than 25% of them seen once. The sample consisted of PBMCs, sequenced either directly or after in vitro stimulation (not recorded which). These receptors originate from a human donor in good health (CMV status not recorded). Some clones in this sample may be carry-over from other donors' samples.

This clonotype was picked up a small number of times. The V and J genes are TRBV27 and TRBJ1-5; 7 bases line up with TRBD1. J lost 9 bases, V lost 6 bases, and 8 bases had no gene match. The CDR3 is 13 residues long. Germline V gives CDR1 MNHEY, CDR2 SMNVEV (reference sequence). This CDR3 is CASRPTGIGPQHF. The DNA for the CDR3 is TGTGCCAGCAGACCGACAGGGATTGGGCCCCAGCATTTT.

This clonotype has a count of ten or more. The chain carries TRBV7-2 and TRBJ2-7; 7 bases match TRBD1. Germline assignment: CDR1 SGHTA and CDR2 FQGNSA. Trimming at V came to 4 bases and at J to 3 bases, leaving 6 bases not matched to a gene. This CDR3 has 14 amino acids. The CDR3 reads CASSSYRGDYEQYF. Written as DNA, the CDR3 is TGTGCCAGCAGCTCCTACAGGGGAGACTACGAGCAGTACTTC.

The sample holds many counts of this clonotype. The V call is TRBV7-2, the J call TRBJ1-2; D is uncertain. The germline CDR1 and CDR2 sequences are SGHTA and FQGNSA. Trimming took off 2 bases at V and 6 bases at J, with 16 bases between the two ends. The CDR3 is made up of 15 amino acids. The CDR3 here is CASSLSPLSGNGYTF. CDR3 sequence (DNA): TGTGCCAGCAGCTTAAGCCCGCTTTCGGGGAATGGCTACACCTTC. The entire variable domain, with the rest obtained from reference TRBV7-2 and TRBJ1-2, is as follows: GAGVSQSPSNKVTEKGKDVELRCDPISGHTALYWYRQSLGQGLEFLIYFQGNSAPDKSGLPSDRFSAERTGGSVSTLTIQRTQQEDSAVYLCASSLSPLSGNGYTFGSGTRLTVV.

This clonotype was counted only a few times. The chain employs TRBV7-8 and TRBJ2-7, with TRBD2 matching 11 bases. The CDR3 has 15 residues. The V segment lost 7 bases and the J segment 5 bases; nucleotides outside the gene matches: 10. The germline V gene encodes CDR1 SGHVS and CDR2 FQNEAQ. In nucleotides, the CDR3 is TGTGCCAGCACCTCCCTGGGGACTAGCGGCCACGAGCAGTACTTC. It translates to CASTSLGTSGHEQYF.

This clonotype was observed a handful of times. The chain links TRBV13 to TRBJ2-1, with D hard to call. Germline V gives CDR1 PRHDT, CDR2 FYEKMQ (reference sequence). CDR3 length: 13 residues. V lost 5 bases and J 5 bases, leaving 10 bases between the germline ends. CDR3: CASSPPTNNEQFF. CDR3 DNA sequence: TGTGCCAGCAGCCCTCCCACGAACAATGAGCAGTTCTTC. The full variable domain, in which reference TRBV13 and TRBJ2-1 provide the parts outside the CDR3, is AAGVIQSPRHLIKEKRETATLKCYPIPRHDTVYWYQQGPGQDPQFLISFYEKMQSDKGSIPDRFSAQQFSDYHSELNMSSLELGDSALYFCASSPPTNNEQFFGPGTRLTVL.

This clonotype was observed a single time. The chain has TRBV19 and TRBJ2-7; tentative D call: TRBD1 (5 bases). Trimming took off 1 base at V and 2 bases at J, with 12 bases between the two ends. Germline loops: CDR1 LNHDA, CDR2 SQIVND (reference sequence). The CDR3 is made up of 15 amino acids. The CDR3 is CASSIGAGKAYEQYF. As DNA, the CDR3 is TGTGCCAGTAGTATAGGGGCAGGGAAGGCCTACGAGCAGTACTTC. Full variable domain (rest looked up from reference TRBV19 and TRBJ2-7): DGGITQSPKYLFRKEGQNVTLSCEQNLNHDAMYWYRQDPGQGLRLIYYSQIVNDFQKGDIAEGYSVSREKKESFPLTVTSAQKNPTAFYLCASSIGAGKAYEQYFGPGTRLTVT.

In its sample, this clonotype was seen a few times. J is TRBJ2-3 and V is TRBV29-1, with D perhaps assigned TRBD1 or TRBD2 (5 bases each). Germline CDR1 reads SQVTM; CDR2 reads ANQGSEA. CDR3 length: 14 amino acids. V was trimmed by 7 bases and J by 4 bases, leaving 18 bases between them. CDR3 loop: CSGITGTRADTQYF. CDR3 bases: TGCAGCGGGATTACCGGGACCAGAGCAGATACGCAGTATTTT.

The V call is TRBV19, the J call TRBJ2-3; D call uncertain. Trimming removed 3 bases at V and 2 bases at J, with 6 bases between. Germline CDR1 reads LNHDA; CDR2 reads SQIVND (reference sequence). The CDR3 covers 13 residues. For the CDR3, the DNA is TGTGCCAGTAGTATTGTCCCCACAGATACGCAGTATTTT. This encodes CASSIVPTDTQYF.

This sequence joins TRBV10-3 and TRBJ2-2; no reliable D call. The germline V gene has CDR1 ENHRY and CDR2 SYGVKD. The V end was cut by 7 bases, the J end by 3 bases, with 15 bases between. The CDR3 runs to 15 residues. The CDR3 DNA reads TGTGCCATCAATCTCGGAGCGTTTGACACCGGGGAGCTGTTTTTT. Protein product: CAINLGAFDTGELFF.

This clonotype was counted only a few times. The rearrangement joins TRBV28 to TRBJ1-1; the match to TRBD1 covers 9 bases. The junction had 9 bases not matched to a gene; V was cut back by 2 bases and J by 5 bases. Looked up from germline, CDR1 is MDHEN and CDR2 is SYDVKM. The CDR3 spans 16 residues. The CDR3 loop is CASSLGTGSYGTEAFF. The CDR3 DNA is TGTGCCAGCAGTTTAGGGACAGGGTCCTACGGAACTGAAGCTTTCTTT.

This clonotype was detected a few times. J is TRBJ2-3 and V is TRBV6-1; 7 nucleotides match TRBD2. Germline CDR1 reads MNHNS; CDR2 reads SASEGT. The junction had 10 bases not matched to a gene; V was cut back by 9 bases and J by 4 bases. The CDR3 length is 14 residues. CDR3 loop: CASHGRGVSDTQYF. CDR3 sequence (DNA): TGTGCCAGTCACGGACGGGGGGTGTCAGATACGCAGTATTTT.

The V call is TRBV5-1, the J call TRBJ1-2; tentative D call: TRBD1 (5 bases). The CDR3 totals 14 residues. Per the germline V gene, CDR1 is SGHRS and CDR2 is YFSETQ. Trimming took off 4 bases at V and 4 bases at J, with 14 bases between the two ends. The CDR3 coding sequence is TGCGCCAGCAGCCCTACGTCGGGGCCCTATGGCTACACCTTC. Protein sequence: CASSPTSGPYGYTF.

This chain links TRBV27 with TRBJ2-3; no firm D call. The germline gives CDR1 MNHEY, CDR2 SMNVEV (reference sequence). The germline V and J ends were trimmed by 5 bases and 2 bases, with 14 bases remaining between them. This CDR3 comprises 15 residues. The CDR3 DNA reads TGTGCCAGCAGTCCTAGGATTCGGGCCACAGATACGCAGTATTTT. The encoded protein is CASSPRIRATDTQYF.

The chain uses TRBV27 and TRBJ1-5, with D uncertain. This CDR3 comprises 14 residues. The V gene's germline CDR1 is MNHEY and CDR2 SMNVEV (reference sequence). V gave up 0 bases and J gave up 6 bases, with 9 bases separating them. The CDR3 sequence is CASSLSLYGQPQHF. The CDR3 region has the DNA TGTGCCAGCAGTTTATCTTTGTATGGTCAGCCCCAGCATTTT.

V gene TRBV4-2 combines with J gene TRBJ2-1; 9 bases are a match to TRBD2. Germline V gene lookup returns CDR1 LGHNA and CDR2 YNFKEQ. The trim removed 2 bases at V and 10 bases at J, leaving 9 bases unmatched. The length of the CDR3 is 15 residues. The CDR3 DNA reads TGTGCCAGCAGCCAAAATCCGGCTAGCGGGGTGGAGCAGTTCTTC. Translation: CASSQNPASGVEQFF.

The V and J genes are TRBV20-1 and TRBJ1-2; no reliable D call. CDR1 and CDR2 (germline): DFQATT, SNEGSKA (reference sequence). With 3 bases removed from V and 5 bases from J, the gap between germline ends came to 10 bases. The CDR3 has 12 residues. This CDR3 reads CSASSGQYGYTF. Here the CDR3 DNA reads TGCAGTGCTAGTTCGGGCCAATATGGCTACACCTTC.

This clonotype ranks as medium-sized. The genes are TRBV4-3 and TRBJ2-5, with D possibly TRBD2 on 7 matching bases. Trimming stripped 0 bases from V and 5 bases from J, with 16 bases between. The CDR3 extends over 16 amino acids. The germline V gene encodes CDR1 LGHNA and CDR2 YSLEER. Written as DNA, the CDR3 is TGCGCCAGCAGCCAAGAGGAAGGGGGAGGGTCGGAGACCCAGTACTTC. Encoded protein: CASSQEEGGGSETQYF.

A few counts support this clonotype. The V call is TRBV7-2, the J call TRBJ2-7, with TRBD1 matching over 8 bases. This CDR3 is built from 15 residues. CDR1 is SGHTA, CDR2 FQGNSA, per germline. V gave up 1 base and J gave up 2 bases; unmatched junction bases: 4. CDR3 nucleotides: TGTGCCAGCAGCTTAGATAGGACAGGGACCTACGAGCAGTACTTC. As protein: CASSLDRTGTYEQYF.

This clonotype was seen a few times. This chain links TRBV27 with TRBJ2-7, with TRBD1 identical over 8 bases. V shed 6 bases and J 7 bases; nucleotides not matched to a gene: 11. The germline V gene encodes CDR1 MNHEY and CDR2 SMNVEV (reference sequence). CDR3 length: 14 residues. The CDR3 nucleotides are TGTGCCAGCAGCCCGAAGCGGACAGGGTATGAGCAGTACTTC. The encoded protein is CASSPKRTGYEQYF.

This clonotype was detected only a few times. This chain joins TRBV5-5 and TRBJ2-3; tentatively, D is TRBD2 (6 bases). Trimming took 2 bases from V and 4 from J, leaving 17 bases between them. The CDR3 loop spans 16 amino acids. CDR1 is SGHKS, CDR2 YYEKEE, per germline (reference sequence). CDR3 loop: CASSFRASVGADTQYF. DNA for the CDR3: TGTGCCAGCAGCTTTAGAGCTAGCGTGGGCGCAGATACGCAGTATTTT.

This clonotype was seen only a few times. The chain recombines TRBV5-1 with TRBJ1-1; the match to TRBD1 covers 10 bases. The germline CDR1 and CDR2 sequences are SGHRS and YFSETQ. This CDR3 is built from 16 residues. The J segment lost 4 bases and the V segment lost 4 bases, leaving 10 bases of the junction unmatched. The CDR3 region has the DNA TGCGCCAGCAGCAGACCGGGACAGGGGCCGGGCACTGAAGCTTTCTTT. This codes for CASSRPGQGPGTEAFF.

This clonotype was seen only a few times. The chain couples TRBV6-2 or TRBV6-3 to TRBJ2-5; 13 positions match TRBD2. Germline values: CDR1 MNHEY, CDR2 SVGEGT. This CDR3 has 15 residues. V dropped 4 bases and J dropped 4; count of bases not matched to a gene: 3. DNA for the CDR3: TGTGCCAGCAGTTGGACTAGCGGGAGTGGAGAGACCCAGTACTTC. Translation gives CASSWTSGSGETQYF.

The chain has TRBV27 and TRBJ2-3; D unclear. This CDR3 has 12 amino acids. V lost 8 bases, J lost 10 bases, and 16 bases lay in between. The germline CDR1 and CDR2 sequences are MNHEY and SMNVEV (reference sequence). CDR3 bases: TGTGCCAGCGGCCATGCTCTTTACGCGCAGTATTTT. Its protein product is CASGHALYAQYF.

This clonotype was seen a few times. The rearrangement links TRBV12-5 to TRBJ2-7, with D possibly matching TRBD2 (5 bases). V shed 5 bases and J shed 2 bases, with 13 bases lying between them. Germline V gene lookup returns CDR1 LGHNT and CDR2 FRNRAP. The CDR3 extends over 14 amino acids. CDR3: CASGNPGGAYEQYF. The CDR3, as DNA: TGTGCTAGTGGTAATCCAGGAGGAGCCTACGAGCAGTACTTC.

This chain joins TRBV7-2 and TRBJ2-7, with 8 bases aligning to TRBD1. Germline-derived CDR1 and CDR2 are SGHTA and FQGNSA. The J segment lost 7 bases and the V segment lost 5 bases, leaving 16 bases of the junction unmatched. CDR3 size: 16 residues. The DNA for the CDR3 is TGTGCCAGCAGCGGCCCCGGAGGGCAGGGGGCAAGGGAGCAGTACTTC. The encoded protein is CASSGPGGQGAREQYF.

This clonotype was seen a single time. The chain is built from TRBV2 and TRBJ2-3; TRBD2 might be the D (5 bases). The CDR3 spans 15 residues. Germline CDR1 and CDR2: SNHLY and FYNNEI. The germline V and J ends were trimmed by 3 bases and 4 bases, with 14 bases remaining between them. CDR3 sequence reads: CASSDNSLGADTQYF. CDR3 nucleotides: TGTGCCAGCAGTGACAACTCCCTCGGGGCAGATACGCAGTATTTT. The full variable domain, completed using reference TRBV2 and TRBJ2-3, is EPEVTQTPSHQVTQMGQEVILRCVPISNHLYFYWYRQILGQKVEFLVSFYNNEISEKSEIFDDQFSVERPDGSNFTLKIRSTKLEDSAMYFCASSDNSLGADTQYFGPGTRLTVL.

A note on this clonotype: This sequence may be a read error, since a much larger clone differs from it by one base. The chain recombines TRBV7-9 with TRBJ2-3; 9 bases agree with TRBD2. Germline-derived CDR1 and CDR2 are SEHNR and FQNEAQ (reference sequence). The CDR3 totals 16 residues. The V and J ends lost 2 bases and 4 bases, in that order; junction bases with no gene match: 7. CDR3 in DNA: TGTGCCAGCAGCTTAAGTGAGCGGGAGGTGGCAGATACGCAGTATTTT. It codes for CASSLSEREVADTQYF.